This T cell receptor beta chain comes out of a study of T cell changes during pregnancy in multiple sclerosis (dated by TCRdb to the late 2010s). A note on the overall study: The study looked at changes in the T cell repertoire across pregnancy in women with multiple sclerosis.

CDR3 length: 14 amino acids, cysteine to phenylalanine. Just the 42-base CDR3 DNA is kept, in frame starting at base 1. V loses 4 bases, J loses 5 bases, and the germline ends lie 14 bases apart. The germline V gene gives CDR1 as KGHSH and CDR2 as LQKENI. Receptors were amplified or captured by the immunoSEQ multiplex PCR assay. TCRdb carries this immuneACCESS record with in-frame sequences only. Its versions omit some clonotypes, under half of them owing to an unresolved V gene in the studies checked, with the rest unexplained. The sample profile shows more than 45,000 clones; about nine tenths of them were found once. The ten largest account for about 0.64% of the sample. With respect to this clone: There is no known antigen for this receptor. Qualities for individual bases were not recorded, and no much larger clone is one base off.

This chain joins TRBV18 to TRBJ1-1; the D gene lacks a confident call. This sample comprised CD4+ T cells from peripheral blood mononuclear cells, obtained after pregnancy. This TCR came from a female donor with multiple sclerosis, enrolled in a pregnancy study. The DNA is as follows: TGTGCCAGCTCACTCGGATCGGGGATAACTGAAGCTTTCTTT. It translates to CASSLGSGITEAFF.